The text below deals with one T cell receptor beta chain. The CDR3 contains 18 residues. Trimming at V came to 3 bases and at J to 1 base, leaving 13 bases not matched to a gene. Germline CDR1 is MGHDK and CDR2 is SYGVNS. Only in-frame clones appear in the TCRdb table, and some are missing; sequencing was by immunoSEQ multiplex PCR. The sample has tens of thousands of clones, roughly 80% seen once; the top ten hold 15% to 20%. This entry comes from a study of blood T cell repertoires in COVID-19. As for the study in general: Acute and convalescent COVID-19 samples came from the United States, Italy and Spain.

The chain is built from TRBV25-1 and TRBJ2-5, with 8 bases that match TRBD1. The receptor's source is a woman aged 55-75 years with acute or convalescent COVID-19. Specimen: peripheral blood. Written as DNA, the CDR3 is TGTGCCAGCAGTGACCTACTCCGCCAGGGGGCCTTCCAAGAGACCCAGTACTTC. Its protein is CASSDLLRQGAFQETQYF.